This T cell receptor beta chain stems from a study of cytomegalovirus exposure and HLA in healthy donors. In the study overall: The roughly 110 validation repertoires were produced on the same platform as the 670 or so repertoires of the first cohort. This was reported in a later analysis.

General study findings and limits: Altogether, some 170 TCR beta chains were recorded as cytomegalovirus-associated. According to a subsequent analysis, TCR clusters from the first cohort were inclined to appear together in the 120 validation repertoires.

CDR1 and CDR2 (germline): MNHEY, SVGAGI. The CDR3 consists of 11 residues. The germline V and J ends were trimmed by 7 bases and 3 bases, with 6 bases remaining between them. In regard to this clone: Its target is not known.

Profiling relied on immunoSEQ multiplex PCR, and the TCRdb table lists in-frame clones only, not all of them. The table lists 90,000 to 110,000 clones, approximately 91% of them singletons. Sample: PBMCs. The chain is built from TRBV6-5 and TRBJ1-1; D might be TRBD1 (5 bases). This sequence was found in a woman between 18 and 29 years old in good health and CMV-seronegative. CDR3 in DNA: TGTGCCAGCACGGGGGACACTGAAGCTTTCTTT. Translating gives CASTGDTEAFF.